This TCR beta chain appears in the sequencing data of a study of shared clonotypes between healthy human individuals. Study-level findings and limits: Between a few donors, naive CD4 clonotypes were shared at a level of about 5.3%. Against clonotypes common to all four donors, non-shared ones had lower generation probabilities.

The study separated CD4+ cells into CD45RA+ naive and CD45RA-negative memory subsets. Turning to this clone: Its target is unknown.

Sequencing was performed with immunoSEQ multiplex PCR; in TCRdb, only in-frame clones are kept and a portion is missing. The data contain 2 million to 2.5 million clones, more than 85% of them singletons. The CDR3 is 16 amino acids. V lost 6 bases, J lost 8 bases, and 18 bases stayed unmatched. Germline CDR1 reads MDHEN; CDR2 reads SYDVKM. The specimen sequenced was naive CD4+ T cells from PBMCs. Subset here: CD45RA+ positively selected. This sequence joins TRBV28 and TRBJ1-2, with 7 bases aligning to TRBD1. The TCR comes from a man aged 18 to 30 in good health. Some clones in this sample may be carry-over from other donors' samples. CDR3 residues: CASRSSGDRSSRGYTF. The CDR3 bases are TGTGCCAGCAGATCAAGCGGGGACAGAAGTTCGCGAGGCTACACCTTC.